This TCR beta chain appears in the sequencing data of a study of vaccination effects on CD4 cells after COVID-19 (dated 2022 in TCRdb). At the level of the whole study: Two doses of either the BNT162b2 or the mRNA-1273 mRNA SARS-CoV-2 vaccine were administered to participants. The Oncomine TCR Beta short-read assay on an Illumina iSeq 100 was used to sequence cultures from other donors in the study. A total of approximately 9 COVID-19 convalescent patients and a few SARS-CoV-2-naive healthy vaccine recipients were included in the full study. In both COVID-19 convalescent patients and infection-naive vaccine recipients, the study compared SARS-CoV-2 spike-specific CD4+ TCR repertoires from before mRNA vaccination with those from after it. Results the study describes overall, beyond this receptor: The study was limited by a small number of convalescent patients, and early post-infection timepoints were lacking. Both infection-induced and vaccine-induced clones contracted markedly at late post-vaccination timepoints, which is consistent with waning T cell responses. Among healthy vaccine recipients, nearly all vaccine-induced clones were SARS-CoV-2 mono-reactive, and just 1 of 255 was cross-reactive with common cold coronaviruses.

As concerns this clone: This clone's antigen is unknown. No much larger clone exists at a distance of one base, and base qualities are not known.

In the ViraFEST assay, PBMC were stimulated with viral peptide pools, and TCR sequencing was then used to find antigen-specific CD4+ T cell clonotypes based on their expansion. After about 10 days of culture, CD4+ T cells were isolated with the EasySep CD4+ T cell isolation kit. None of the healthy vaccine recipients had a prior SARS-CoV-2 infection, which was confirmed by nucleocapsid antibody tests that came back negative both before and after vaccination. Each well held under 2.5 million PBMC cultured in IMDM containing approximately 5% human AB serum, approximately 10 IU/ml IL-2 and gentamicin, along with around 9.4 ug/ml peptides. On days 3 and 7, half of the culture medium was replaced with fresh IL-2-containing medium. Unless noted otherwise, every peptide stimulation condition was cultured in triplicate wells. Using Ficoll-Paque Plus gradient centrifugation, PBMC were separated from whole blood and then either used fresh or cryopreserved at -140C. Overlapping peptide pools spanned the spike proteins of SARS-CoV-2 and the common cold coronaviruses HCoV-NL63, HCoV-OC43 and HCoV-229E. Genomic DNA was extracted from cultured CD4+ T cells with the QIAamp micro DNA kit.

Library preparation used the immunoSEQ multiplex PCR assay. DNA from the cultured and isolated CD4+ T cells underwent TCR beta CDR3 sequencing. The study's processing was this. Non-productive TCR sequences were discarded, and reads were trimmed to the CDR3 region, with only CDR3s of 7 or more amino acids retained. The MANAFEST web app was used to pick out antigen-specific clonotypes by comparing their expansion in peptide wells with that in reference cultures. To count as positive, a clone had to show expansion at FDR<0.05 compared with the reference and with all other wells, an odds ratio above 5, and a frequency above 0.1% in two replicate wells. Cross-reactive clonotypes were defined as significantly expanded in SARS-CoV-2 spike wells and in at least one common cold coronavirus spike condition. CDR3 similarity was assessed by Levenshtein distance using the stringdist R package, and unrooted trees were constructed with ape in R 3.6.1. Held by TCRdb, this immuneACCESS table contains in-frame sequences only and omits some clones. Under half of the omission traces to an unresolved V gene where checked; the cause of the rest is unknown. The DNA was the basis for D and trimming; V, J and clone size are from that table. Present in this sample are around 25,000 clones, around 70% of which were seen just once. About 10% of the sample is in the top ten clones.

Sequenced material: CD4+ T cells from PBMCs cultured with SARS-CoV-2 spike peptides, taken before COVID-19 vaccination. Sample cell subset or site, as interpreted from the label and publication: SARS-CoV-2 spike overlapping peptide pool stimulation. The receptor was derived from a human donor who received a COVID-19 vaccine.

The CDR3 loop reads CASSQVDMGFGTGELFF. In nucleotides, the sequence is TGCGCCAGCAGCCAAGTAGACATGGGCTTTGGCACCGGGGAGCTGTTTTTT. The sequence joins TRBV4-1 to TRBJ2-2; the D gene is not confidently resolved. Sequences MGHRA (CDR1) and YSYEKL (CDR2) are obtained from the germline V gene. From its cysteine to its phenylalanine, the CDR3 spans 17 amino acids. This entry keeps only the CDR3 DNA: 51 bases, framed from base 1. Trimming at the junction amounts to 1 base on V and 4 bases on J, and the germline ends lie 16 bases apart.